Shown below are 10 T cell receptor beta chains from a single sample sequenced in a study of beta chain features in type 1 diabetes. The study, taken as a whole, reports: In all four CD4+ subsets, TCRB CDR3 length was significantly, moderately reduced in type 1 diabetes.

The antigens these receptors bind are not known. The study reverse transcribed the entire isolated RNA, so it sequenced expressed TCRB transcripts. Sequenced by immunoSEQ multiplex PCR; TCRdb stores in-frame clones only, minus some. This repertoire shows about 280,000 clones, roughly 15% found once; its top ten account for 0.015% to 0.017%. Material: naive CD4+ T cells from blood. Every receptor here comes from a man aged 18 to 29 with type 1 diabetes.

The chain uses TRBV28 and TRBJ2-7; 9 nucleotides align to TRBD2. This CDR3 is 15 amino acids long. CDR1 is MDHEN and CDR2 is SYDVKM in the germline V gene. The trim removed 3 bases at V and 2 bases at J, leaving 5 bases unmatched. In nucleotides, the CDR3 is TGTGCCAGCAGTTTTAGCGGGAGAGGAACCTACGAGCAGTACTTC. It specifies CASSFSGRGTYEQYF. The full variable domain, rest sourced from reference TRBV28 and TRBJ2-7, is DVKVTQSSRYLVKRTGEKVFLECVQDMDHENMFWYRQDPGLGLRLIYFSYDVKMKEKGDIPEGYSVSREKKERFSLILESASTNQTSMYLCASSFSGRGTYEQYFGPGTRLTVT.

The chain employs TRBV6-1 and TRBJ1-5; D possibly corresponds to TRBD1 (6 bases). This CDR3 comprises 17 residues. Germline CDR1 MNHNS, CDR2 SASEGT. V lost 0 bases, J lost 3 bases, and 15 bases lay in between. The CDR3 region has the DNA TGTGCCAGCAGTGAAGCGGGCGGGGGCACTCCCAATCAGCCCCAGCATTTT. Translation: CASSEAGGGTPNQPQHF.

The table lists this clone with a few counts. V usage is TRBV30 and J usage is TRBJ1-5; a weak D match, TRBD1 (5 bases). V shed 6 bases and J shed 3 bases, with 18 bases lying between them. This CDR3 has 15 amino acids. Germline loops: CDR1 GTSNPN, CDR2 SVGIG (reference sequence). The CDR3 protein is CACDGGDTYNQPQHF. The CDR3 coding sequence is TGTGCCTGTGACGGGGGGGATACATACAATCAGCCCCAGCATTTT.

This chain connects TRBV9 to TRBJ1-4; the D is unclear. The V end lost 0 bases, the J end lost 8 bases, and 11 bases lay between the germline ends. CDR1 SGDLS and CDR2 YYNGEE come from the germline V gene. This CDR3 spans 14 amino acids. CDR3 DNA: TGTGCCAGCAGCGTAGACCCCCGAGGGGAAAAACTGTTTTTT. Translation gives CASSVDPRGEKLFF.

The DNA for the CDR3 is TGCGCCAGCAGCCAGCCGGACAGATACAATGAGCAGTTCTTC. Encoded protein: CASSQPDRYNEQFF. This rearrangement joins TRBV4-1 to TRBJ2-1, with D possibly matching TRBD1 (6 bases). Germline lookup yields CDR1 MGHRA and CDR2 YSYEKL. The CDR3 runs 14 residues. Trimming took off 3 bases at V and 4 bases at J, with 10 bases between the two ends.

This chain joins TRBV7-2 and TRBJ1-2; D possibly corresponds to TRBD1 (5 bases). Germline V gene sequence: CDR1 SGHTA, CDR2 FQGNSA. The length of the CDR3 is 15 residues. V lost 1 base to trimming and J lost 3 bases, with 12 bases between them. The DNA for the CDR3 is TGTGCCAGCAGCTTAGTTTTCAGGGCGGACTATGGCTACACCTTC. Translation gives CASSLVFRADYGYTF.

This clone was detected only a few times. The chain is built from TRBV29-1 and TRBJ1-4; possible D gene TRBD1, 5 bases. V was clipped by 4 bases and J by 12 bases, with 18 bases between them. The CDR3 has 13 amino acids. Per the germline V gene, CDR1 is SQVTM and CDR2 is ANQGSEA. CDR3 coding DNA: TGCAGCGTTGTGTTTCAGGCCCAAGGGGAACTGTTTTTT. This translates into CSVVFQAQGELFF.

The J gene is TRBJ2-3, the V gene TRBV4-3; D ambiguous. The CDR3 is made up of 18 amino acids. Germline lookup yields CDR1 LGHNA and CDR2 YSLEER. Trimming took 0 bases from V and 2 from J, leaving 18 bases between them. The CDR3 coding sequence is TGCGCCAGCAGCCAAGAAATGTCTAAGATTGCATACACAGATACGCAGTATTTT. This encodes CASSQEMSKIAYTDTQYF.

In the case of this clone: Distinct nucleotide sequences in the sample also encode this CDR3. V and J are TRBV2 and TRBJ2-5; 10 bases match TRBD1. Germline V gene lookup returns CDR1 SNHLY and CDR2 FYNNEI. This CDR3 is built from 14 residues. The trim removed 6 bases at V and 4 bases at J, leaving 5 bases unmatched. CDR3 DNA sequence: TGTGCCAGCAGCGGAGGACAGGGGGGAGAGACCCAGTACTTC. This gives the protein CASSGGQGGETQYF.

This clone occurred a few times. As DNA, the CDR3 is TGTGCTAGTGGTTTGTCCTCAGCCGGGGAGCAGTTCTTC. Translating it yields CASGLSSAGEQFF. The chain links TRBV12-5 to TRBJ2-1, with D unresolved. The V end lost 2 bases, the J end lost 10 bases, and 12 bases lay between the germline ends. Germline V gene data show CDR1 as LGHNT and CDR2 as FRNRAP. The CDR3 consists of 13 residues. Full variable domain (missing parts from reference TRBV12-5 and TRBJ2-1): DARVTQTPRHKVTEMGQEVTMRCQPILGHNTVFWYRQTMMQGLELLAYFRNRAPLDDSGMPKDRFSAEMPDATLATLKIQPSEPRDSAVYFCASGLSSAGEQFFGPGTRLTVL.